This TCR beta chain was recorded in a study of radiation and T cells in renal cell carcinoma. Broader study findings: Top tumor clonotypes rose in blood 2 weeks post-radiation, then contracted.

To note about this clone: Antigen specificity is unknown.

The CDR3 contains 14 residues. Germline V gives CDR1 SNHLY, CDR2 FYNNEI. V lost 2 bases and J 4 bases, leaving 11 bases between the germline ends. The assay was immunoSEQ multiplex PCR, and TCRdb's table has in-frame clones only and misses some. The profile covers roughly 120,000 clones, with 81% appearing a single time and over 1.5% taken by the ten largest. Time point indicated: blood 2 weeks post-SBRT. Treatment specified: 15 Gy SBRT to primary tumor, nephrectomy 4 weeks later. This renal cell carcinoma was of the clear cell type. This sample comprised blood, obtained from a patient whose treatment included radiotherapy and nephrectomy. The sequence derives from a woman aged 55-70 years with renal cell carcinoma. The V gene is TRBV2, the J gene TRBJ1-2; D gene ambiguous. This CDR3 is CASSERVPIYGYTF. The CDR3, as DNA: TGTGCCAGCAGTGAACGGGTACCGATCTATGGCTACACCTTC.